Listed below are T cell receptor beta chains from one sample, sequenced in a study of cytomegalovirus exposure and HLA in healthy donors. The repertoire was sequenced with immunoSEQ multiplex PCR; TCRdb's copy has only in-frame clones and lacks some. The top ten hold around 3.2% of the sample, which has roughly 100,000 clones, approximately 80% seen once. Sequenced material: PBMCs. These TCRs come from a woman aged 40 to 50 in good health and CMV-seronegative. Each CDR3 is given with its conserved first and last residue. Fields, in order: clone size, D gene, J gene, V gene, CDR3 DNA, CDR3 protein. A D gene is named only where the DNA matches it firmly. Not every row has a clone size; where given, it reads once, few, many or a size class.

clone_size: -
d_call: -
j_call: TRBJ1-1
v_call: TRBV19
cdr3_nt: TGTGCCAGTAGTTGGCTTGGCACTGAAGCTTTCTTT
cdr3_aa: CASSWLGTEAFF

clone_size: -
d_call: -
j_call: TRBJ2-7
v_call: TRBV10-3
cdr3_nt: TGTGCCATCAGCACAGGACCCTACGAGCAGTACTTC
cdr3_aa: CAISTGPYEQYF

clone_size: -
d_call: TRBD2
j_call: TRBJ2-3
v_call: TRBV28
cdr3_nt: TGTGCCAGCAGCCGAGCGGGAGCTACCACAGATACGCAGTATTTT
cdr3_aa: CASSRAGATTDTQYF

clone_size: -
d_call: TRBD2
j_call: TRBJ2-5
v_call: TRBV11-1
cdr3_nt: TGTGCCAGCAGGCAACGGGGACTAGCGGGATACGAAGAGACCCAGTACTTC
cdr3_aa: CASRQRGLAGYEETQYF

clone_size: -
d_call: -
j_call: TRBJ2-2
v_call: TRBV7-3
cdr3_nt: TGTGCCAGCAGCTTATATCAGGGTGCCGGGGAGCTGTTTTTT
cdr3_aa: CASSLYQGAGELFF

clone_size: -
d_call: -
j_call: TRBJ2-7
v_call: TRBV7-8
cdr3_nt: TGTGCCAGCAGCTTAGTCGACGGGGAAGCCTACGAGCAGTACTTC
cdr3_aa: CASSLVDGEAYEQYF

clone_size: -
d_call: -
j_call: TRBJ2-5
v_call: TRBV28
cdr3_nt: TGTGCCAGCAGGCCAACTGAGCAAGAGACCCAGTACTTC
cdr3_aa: CASRPTEQETQYF

clone_size: -
d_call: -
j_call: TRBJ2-1
v_call: TRBV5-5
cdr3_nt: TGTGCCAGCAGCTTAGGGGGGGCTAGCGGATACAATGAGCAGTTCTTC
cdr3_aa: CASSLGGASGYNEQFF

clone_size: -
d_call: TRBD2
j_call: TRBJ2-1
v_call: TRBV2
cdr3_nt: TGTGCCAGCAGTGCACTAGCGGGATCCCAGCCCTACAATGAGCAGTTCTTC
cdr3_aa: CASSALAGSQPYNEQFF

clone_size: few
d_call: TRBD1
j_call: TRBJ1-3
v_call: TRBV6-1
cdr3_nt: TGTGCCAGCAATCGGGAGGGGGCCTCTGGAAACACCATATATTTT
cdr3_aa: CASNREGASGNTIYF

clone_size: -
d_call: -
j_call: TRBJ2-4
v_call: TRBV7-2
cdr3_nt: TGTGCCAGCAGCGCCTTAGTGAGCATTCAGTACTTC
cdr3_aa: CASSALVSIQYF

clone_size: few
d_call: TRBD2
j_call: TRBJ2-7
v_call: TRBV4-2
cdr3_nt: TGTGCCAGCAGCCAGGGACTAGCGCCCGTTTTATCCTACGAGCAGTACTTC
cdr3_aa: CASSQGLAPVLSYEQYF

clone_size: -
d_call: -
j_call: TRBJ2-3
v_call: TRBV7-3
cdr3_nt: TGTGCCAGCAGCACGGGACTCCGCACAGATACGCAGTATTTT
cdr3_aa: CASSTGLRTDTQYF

clone_size: few
d_call: TRBD1
j_call: TRBJ1-5
v_call: TRBV5-1
cdr3_nt: TGCGCCAGCAGCTTGGACGGGACAGGGGGGTATCAGCCCCAGCATTTT
cdr3_aa: CASSLDGTGGYQPQHF

clone_size: -
d_call: TRBD2
j_call: TRBJ2-3
v_call: TRBV5-4
cdr3_nt: TGTGCCAGCTCTCGGGGGGGGCGCAGCACAGATACGCAGTATTTT
cdr3_aa: CASSRGGRSTDTQYF

clone_size: -
d_call: -
j_call: TRBJ1-4
v_call: TRBV7-9
cdr3_nt: TGTGCCAGCAGCTTAGAACCGGGAAAACTGTTTTTT
cdr3_aa: CASSLEPGKLFF

clone_size: -
d_call: -
j_call: TRBJ2-1
v_call: TRBV15
cdr3_nt: TGTGCCACCAGCAGAGGCCACAGGGAGTACAATGAGCAGTTCTTC
cdr3_aa: CATSRGHREYNEQFF

clone_size: -
d_call: -
j_call: TRBJ2-1
v_call: TRBV9
cdr3_nt: TGTGCCAGCAGCGTCTCGACAGCGATCCCCTACAATGAGCAGTTCTTC
cdr3_aa: CASSVSTAIPYNEQFF

clone_size: -
d_call: -
j_call: TRBJ2-1
v_call: TRBV21-1
cdr3_nt: TGTGCCAGCAGCAACCCGTCACCAAACCGTATTTATACAGGGCGTCGGGTCTCCGGTGAGCAGTTCTTC
cdr3_aa: CASSNPSPNRIYTGRRVSGEQFF